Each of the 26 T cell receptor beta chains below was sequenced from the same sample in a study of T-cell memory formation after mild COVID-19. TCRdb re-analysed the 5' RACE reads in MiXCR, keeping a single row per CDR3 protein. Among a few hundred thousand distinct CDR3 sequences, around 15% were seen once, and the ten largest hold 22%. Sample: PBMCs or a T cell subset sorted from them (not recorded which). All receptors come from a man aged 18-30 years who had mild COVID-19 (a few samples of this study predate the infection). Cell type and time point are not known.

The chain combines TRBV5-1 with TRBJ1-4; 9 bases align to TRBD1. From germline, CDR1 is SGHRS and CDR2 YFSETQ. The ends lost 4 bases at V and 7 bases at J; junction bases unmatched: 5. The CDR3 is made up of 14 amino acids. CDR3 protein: CASSRTGVGEKLFF. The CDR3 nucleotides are TGCGCCAGCAGCAGGACAGGGGTCGGTGAAAAACTGTTTTTT.

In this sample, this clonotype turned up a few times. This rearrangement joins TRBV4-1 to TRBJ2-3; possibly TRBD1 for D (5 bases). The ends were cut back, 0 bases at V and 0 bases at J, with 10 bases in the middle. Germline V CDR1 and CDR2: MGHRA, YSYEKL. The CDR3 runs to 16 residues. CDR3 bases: TGCGCCAGCAGCCAAGAGACAGTTCCAAGCACAGATACGCAGTATTTT. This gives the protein CASSQETVPSTDTQYF.

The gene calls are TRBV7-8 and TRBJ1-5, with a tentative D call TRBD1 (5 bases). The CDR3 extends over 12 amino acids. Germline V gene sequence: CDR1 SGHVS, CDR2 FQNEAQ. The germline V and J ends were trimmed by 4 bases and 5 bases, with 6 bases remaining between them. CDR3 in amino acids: CASSSTDQPQHF. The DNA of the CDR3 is TGTGCCAGCAGCTCGACAGATCAGCCCCAGCATTTT. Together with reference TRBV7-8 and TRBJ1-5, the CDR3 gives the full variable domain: GAGVSQSPRYKVAKRGQDVALRCDPISGHVSLFWYQQALGQGPEFLTYFQNEAQLDKSGLPSDRFFAERPEGSVSTLKIQRTQQEDSAVYLCASSSTDQPQHFGDGTRLSIL.

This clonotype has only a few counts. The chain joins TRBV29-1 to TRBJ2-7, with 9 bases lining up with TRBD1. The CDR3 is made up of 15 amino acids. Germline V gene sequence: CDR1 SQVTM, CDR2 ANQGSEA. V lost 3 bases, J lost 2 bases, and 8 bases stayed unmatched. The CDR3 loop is CSVEANRGRTYEQYF. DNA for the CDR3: TGCAGCGTTGAGGCGAACAGGGGGCGAACCTACGAGCAGTACTTC.

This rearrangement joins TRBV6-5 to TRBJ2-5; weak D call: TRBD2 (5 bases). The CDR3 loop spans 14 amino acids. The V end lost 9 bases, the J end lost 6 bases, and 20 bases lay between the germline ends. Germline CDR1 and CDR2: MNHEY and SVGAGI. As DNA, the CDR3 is TGTGCCAGTTACTCGAATAGGCGAGGGAAGACCCAGTACTTC. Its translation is CASYSNRRGKTQYF.

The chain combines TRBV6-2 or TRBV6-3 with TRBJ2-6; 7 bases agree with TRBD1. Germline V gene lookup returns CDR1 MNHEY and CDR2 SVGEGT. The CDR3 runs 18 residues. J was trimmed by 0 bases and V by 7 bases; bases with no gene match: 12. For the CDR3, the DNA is TGTGCCAGCAAGAAACCGGGACAGTGGGACTCTGGGGCCAACGTCCTGACTTTC. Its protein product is CASKKPGQWDSGANVLTF.

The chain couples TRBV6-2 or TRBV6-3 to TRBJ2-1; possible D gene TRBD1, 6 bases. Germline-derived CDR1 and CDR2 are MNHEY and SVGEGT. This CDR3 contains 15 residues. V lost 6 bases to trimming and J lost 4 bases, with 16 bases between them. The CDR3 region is CASSYRQTGYNEQFF. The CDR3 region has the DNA TGTGCCAGCAGCTACAGGCAGACAGGATACAATGAGCAGTTCTTC.

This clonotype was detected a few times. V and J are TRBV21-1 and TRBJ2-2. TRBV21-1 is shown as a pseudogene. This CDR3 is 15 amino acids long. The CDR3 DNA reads TGTGCCAGCAGCAAAGTTGGAGTTAGCACCGGGGAGCTGTTTTTT. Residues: CASSKVGVSTGELFF.

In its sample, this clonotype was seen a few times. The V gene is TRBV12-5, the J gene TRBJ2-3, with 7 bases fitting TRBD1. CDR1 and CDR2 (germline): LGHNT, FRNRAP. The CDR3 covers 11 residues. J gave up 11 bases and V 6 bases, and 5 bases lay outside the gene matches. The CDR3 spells CASGLGTEQYF. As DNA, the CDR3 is TGTGCTAGTGGCCTCGGGACAGAGCAGTATTTT. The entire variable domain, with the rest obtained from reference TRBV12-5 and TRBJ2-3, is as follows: DARVTQTPRHKVTEMGQEVTMRCQPILGHNTVFWYRQTMMQGLELLAYFRNRAPLDDSGMPKDRFSAEMPDATLATLKIQPSEPRDSAVYFCASGLGTEQYFGPGTRLTVL.

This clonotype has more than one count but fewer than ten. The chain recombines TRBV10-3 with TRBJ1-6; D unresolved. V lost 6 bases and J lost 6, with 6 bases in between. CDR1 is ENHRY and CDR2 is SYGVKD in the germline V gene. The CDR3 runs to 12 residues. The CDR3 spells CAISAANSPLHF. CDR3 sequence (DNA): TGTGCCATCAGCGCCGCTAATTCACCCCTCCACTTT.

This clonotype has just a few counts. In DNA form, the CDR3 reads TGTGCCAGCAGTTCCAGGGGAGCCCCAGATACGCAGTATTTT. Translation: CASSSRGAPDTQYF. This chain links TRBV4-2 with TRBJ2-3, with TRBD1 as a possible D gene (6 bases). CDR3 length equals 14 residues. V dropped 6 bases and J dropped 4 bases, with 14 bases sitting between them. Per the germline V gene, CDR1 is LGHNA and CDR2 is YNFKEQ.

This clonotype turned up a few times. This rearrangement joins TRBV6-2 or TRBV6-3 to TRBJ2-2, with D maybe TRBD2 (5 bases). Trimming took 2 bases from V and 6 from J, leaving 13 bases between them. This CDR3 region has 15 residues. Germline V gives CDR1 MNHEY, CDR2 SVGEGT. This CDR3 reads CASSYPHRGAGELFF. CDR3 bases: TGTGCCAGCAGTTACCCGCACCGGGGAGCCGGGGAGCTGTTTTTT.

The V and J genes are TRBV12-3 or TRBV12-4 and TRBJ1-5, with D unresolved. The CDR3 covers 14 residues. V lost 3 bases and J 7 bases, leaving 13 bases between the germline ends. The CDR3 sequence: CASSLTGRNQPQHF. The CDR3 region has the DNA TGTGCCAGCAGTTTGACGGGCAGGAACCAGCCCCAGCATTTT.

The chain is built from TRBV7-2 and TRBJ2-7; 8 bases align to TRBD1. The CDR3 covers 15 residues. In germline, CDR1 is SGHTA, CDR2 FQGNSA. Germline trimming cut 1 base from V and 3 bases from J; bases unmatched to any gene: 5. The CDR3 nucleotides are TGTGCCAGCAGCTTAGTACAGGGGGGCTTCTACGAGCAGTACTTC. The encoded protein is CASSLVQGGFYEQYF.

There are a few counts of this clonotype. CDR3 loop: CASSILKGGNSPLHF. In DNA form, the CDR3 reads TGTGCCAGTAGTATCCTCAAAGGGGGCAATTCACCCCTCCACTTT. The chain combines TRBV19 with TRBJ1-6; 7 positions match TRBD1. The CDR3 is 15 residues long. Losses at the gene ends were 3 bases for V and 7 bases for J; bases not matched to a gene: 6. Germline lookup yields CDR1 LNHDA and CDR2 SQIVND (reference sequence).

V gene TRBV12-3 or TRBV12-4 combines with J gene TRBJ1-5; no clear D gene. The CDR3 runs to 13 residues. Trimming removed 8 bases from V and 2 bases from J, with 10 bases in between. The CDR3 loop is CASGVGGNQPQHF. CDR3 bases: TGTGCCAGCGGGGTTGGGGGCAATCAGCCCCAGCATTTT.

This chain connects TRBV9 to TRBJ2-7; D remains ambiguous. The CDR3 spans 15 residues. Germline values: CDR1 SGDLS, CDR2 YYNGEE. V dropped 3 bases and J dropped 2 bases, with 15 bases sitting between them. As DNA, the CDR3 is TGTGCCAGCAGCGGTGACTCCGTAGGGCCCTACGAGCAGTACTTC. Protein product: CASSGDSVGPYEQYF.

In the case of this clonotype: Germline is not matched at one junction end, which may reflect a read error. The CDR3 region is CAWRQAGTNVLTF. DNA for the CDR3: TGTGCCTGGCGACAGGCTGGGACCAACGTCCTGACTTTC. The chain has TRBV30 and TRBJ2-6; weak D call: TRBD1 (6 bases). The germline V gene encodes CDR1 GTSNPN and CDR2 SVGIG (reference sequence). This CDR3 contains 13 residues.

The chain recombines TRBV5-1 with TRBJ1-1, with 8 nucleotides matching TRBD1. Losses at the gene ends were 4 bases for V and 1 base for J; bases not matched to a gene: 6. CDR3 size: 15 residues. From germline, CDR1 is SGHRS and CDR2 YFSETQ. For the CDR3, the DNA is TGCGCCAGCAGCGTACAAGGACAGGGGAACACTGAAGCTTTCTTT. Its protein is CASSVQGQGNTEAFF.

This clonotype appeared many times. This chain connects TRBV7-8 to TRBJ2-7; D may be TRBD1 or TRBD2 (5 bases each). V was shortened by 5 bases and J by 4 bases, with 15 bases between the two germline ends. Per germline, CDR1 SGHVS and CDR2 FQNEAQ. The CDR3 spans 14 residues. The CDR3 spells CASSPTGPPYEQYF. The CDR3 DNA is TGTGCCAGCAGCCCTACGGGACCCCCGTACGAGCAGTACTTC.

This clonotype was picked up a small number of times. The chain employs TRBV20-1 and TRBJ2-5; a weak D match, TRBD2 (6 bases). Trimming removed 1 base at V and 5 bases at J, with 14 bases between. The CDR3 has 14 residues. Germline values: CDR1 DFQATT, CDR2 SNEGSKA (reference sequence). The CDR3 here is CSARGAKSGETQYF. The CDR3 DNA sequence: TGCAGTGCTAGAGGGGCTAAAAGCGGGGAGACCCAGTACTTC.

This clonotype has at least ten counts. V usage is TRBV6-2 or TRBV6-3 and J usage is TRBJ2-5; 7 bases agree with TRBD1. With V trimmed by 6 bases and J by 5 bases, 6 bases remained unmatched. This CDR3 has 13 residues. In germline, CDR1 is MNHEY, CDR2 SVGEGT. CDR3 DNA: TGTGCCAGCAGCGACAGGGTGCGGGAGACCCAGTACTTC. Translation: CASSDRVRETQYF.

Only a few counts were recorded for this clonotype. The CDR3 DNA reads as TGCAGTGCTAGACAGGGGGCAGGTGAAAAACTGTTTTTT. Amino acids: CSARQGAGEKLFF. This chain links TRBV20-1 with TRBJ1-4; 8 nucleotides line up with TRBD1. The CDR3 sequence is 13 residues long. Unmatched junction bases numbered 3, after V lost 2 bases and J lost 7 bases. Looked up from germline, CDR1 is DFQATT and CDR2 is SNEGSKA (reference sequence).

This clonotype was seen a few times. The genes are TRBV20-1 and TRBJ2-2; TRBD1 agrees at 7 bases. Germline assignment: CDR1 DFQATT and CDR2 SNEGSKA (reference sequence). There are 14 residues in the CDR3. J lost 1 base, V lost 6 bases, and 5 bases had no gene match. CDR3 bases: TGCAGTGCAAAGAGGACAGGGAACACCGGGGAGCTGTTTTTT. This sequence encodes CSAKRTGNTGELFF.

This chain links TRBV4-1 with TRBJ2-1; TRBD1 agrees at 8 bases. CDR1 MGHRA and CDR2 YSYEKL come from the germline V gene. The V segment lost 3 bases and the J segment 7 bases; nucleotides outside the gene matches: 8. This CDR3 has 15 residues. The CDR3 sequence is CASSQRTGSGNEQFF. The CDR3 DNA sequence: TGCGCCAGCAGCCAGAGGACAGGGTCGGGAAATGAGCAGTTCTTC.

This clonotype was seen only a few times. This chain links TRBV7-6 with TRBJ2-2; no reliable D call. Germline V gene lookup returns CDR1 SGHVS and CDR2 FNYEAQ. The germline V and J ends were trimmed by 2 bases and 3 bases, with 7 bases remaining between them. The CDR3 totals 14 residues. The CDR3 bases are TGTGCCAGCAGCTTAAGCCCCGACACCGGGGAGCTGTTTTTT. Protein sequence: CASSLSPDTGELFF.